A single sample is the source of the 10 T cell receptor beta chains below, sequenced in a study of CD8 T cells in ankylosing spondylitis. TCRdb passed the 5' RACE reads through MiXCR, listing each CDR3 protein once. The sample comprises around 30,000 distinct CDR3 sequences, around 5.2% of which are singletons, and 1.8% rests with the top ten. Sequencing was done on a sample of blood, either unsorted or a sorted T cell fraction (not recorded which). Receptor source: a female donor with ankylosing spondylitis or in good health (not recorded which).

This clonotype has more than one count but fewer than ten. The chain combines TRBV9 with TRBJ2-5; weak D call: TRBD1 (6 bases). This CDR3 is 12 amino acids long. With 0 bases removed from V and 6 bases from J, the gap between germline ends came to 6 bases. Germline CDR1 reads SGDLS; CDR2 reads YYNGEE. CDR3 DNA sequence: TGTGCCAGCAGCGTAGGGGGGCAGACCCAGTACTTC. It is translated as CASSVGGQTQYF.

This clonotype was recorded many times. This chain connects TRBV9 to TRBJ2-3; D is perhaps TRBD1 or TRBD2 (7 bases each). Deletions cut 4 bases from V and 2 bases from J, with 17 bases between. The CDR3 is 16 amino acids. CDR1 SGDLS and CDR2 YYNGEE come from the germline V gene. CDR3 nucleotide sequence: TGTGCCAGCAGCAAACCAGGGGGGGCCTACACAGATACGCAGTATTTT. This sequence encodes CASSKPGGAYTDTQYF.

Many counts were recorded for this clonotype. This sequence joins TRBV9 and TRBJ2-5; D possibly corresponds to TRBD2 (5 bases). This CDR3 has 14 amino acids. Trimming shortened V by 4 bases and J by 1 base, and 11 bases separated the two germline ends. Germline assignment: CDR1 SGDLS and CDR2 YYNGEE. CDR3 residues: CASSLGLLQETQYF. The DNA for the CDR3 is TGTGCCAGCAGCCTCGGACTCCTCCAAGAGACCCAGTACTTC.

In this sample, this clonotype turned up many times. The chain combines TRBV9 with TRBJ1-2; D may be TRBD1 (5 bases). The CDR3 is 14 residues long. Trimming removed 3 bases from V and 8 bases from J, with 17 bases in between. CDR1 and CDR2 from the germline V gene are SGDLS and YYNGEE. In nucleotides, the CDR3 is TGTGCCAGCAGCGGGGTTCAGGGCAGGGCGGGCTACACCTTC. Amino acids: CASSGVQGRAGYTF.

Turning to this clonotype: One base away lies a much larger clone, so this may be a sequencing read error. The V and J genes are TRBV9 and TRBJ2-7; 8 bases map to TRBD1. The germline V gene has CDR1 SGDLS and CDR2 YYNGEE. The CDR3 consists of 16 residues. This CDR3 reads CASGVSVGQGSYEQYF. CDR3 DNA sequence: TGTGCCAGCGGCGTATCAGTCGGACAGGGAAGCTACGAGCAGTACTTC.

This chain's CDR3 is CASRLVFRGTGGAPDTQYF. As DNA, the CDR3 is TGTGCAAGTCGCTTAGTTTTTAGAGGTACCGGGGGGGCCCCAGATACGCAGTATTTT. This chain uses TRBV12-2 with TRBJ2-3; whether TRBD2, the table's D call, matches the DNA was not checked. TRBV12-2 is tagged as a pseudogene. The length of the CDR3 is 19 residues.

This clonotype has only a few counts. This chain joins TRBV9 and TRBJ2-1; TRBD2 matches 8 bases. The germline V gene has CDR1 SGDLS and CDR2 YYNGEE. The CDR3 sequence is 18 residues long. The ends lost 0 bases at V and 14 bases at J; junction bases unmatched: 22. The CDR3 DNA follows: TGTGCCAGCAGCGTAGGGGGCGCCCTTAGTGGCGGGGGGCTTCGAAAGTTCTTC. It translates to CASSVGGALSGGGLRKFF.

This clonotype was found many times. CDR3 region: CASSVAGGGAYEQFF. CDR3 nucleotides: TGTGCCAGCAGCGTAGCTGGCGGGGGGGCCTATGAGCAGTTCTTC. The J gene is TRBJ2-1, the V gene TRBV9, with TRBD2 matching over 9 bases. The CDR3 has 15 residues. Germline assignment: CDR1 SGDLS and CDR2 YYNGEE. After removal of 0 bases from V and 8 bases from J, the junction contained 6 bases not matched to a gene.

This clonotype was observed many times. V and J are TRBV9 and TRBJ1-6; D gene uncertain. Deletions cut 4 bases from V and 7 bases from J, with 12 bases between. This CDR3 region has 14 residues. Germline V gene data show CDR1 as SGDLS and CDR2 as YYNGEE. The CDR3 sequence is CASSPQGNNSPLHF. DNA of the CDR3: TGTGCCAGCAGCCCACAAGGGAACAATTCACCCCTCCACTTT. The variable domain in full, with the rest retrieved from reference TRBV9 and TRBJ1-6, is DSGVTQTPKHLITATGQRVTLRCSPRSGDLSVYWYQQSLDQGLQFLIQYYNGEERAKGNILERFSAQQFPDLHSELNLSSLELGDSALYFCASSPQGNNSPLHFGNGTRLTVT.

Notes on this clonotype: A much larger clone is a single base away; this may be a read error. J is TRBJ2-1 and V is TRBV9; D is possibly TRBD1 (6 bases). Trimming took 2 bases from V and 5 from J, leaving 14 bases between them. This CDR3 spans 15 amino acids. Germline V CDR1 and CDR2: SGDLS, YYNGEE. The CDR3 DNA sequence: TGTGCCAGCAGCGTGGGGGCTAGTTTCCACAATGAGCAGTTCTTC. Its protein product is CASSVGASFHNEQFF.